This entry lists 9 T cell receptor beta chains sequenced from one sample in a study of blood T cells in healthy people across ages. A sample-barcoded 5' primer and a J-beta primer mix were used in a second PCR of roughly 7 to 11 cycles. From the 5' RACE reads, TCRdb called clonotypes with MiXCR, one entry per CDR3 protein. The sample contains about 1.5 million distinct CDR3 sequences, around 39% of which appear only once. The sequenced sample consisted of blood. These receptors came from a woman in her late teens or twenties in good health.

This rearrangement joins TRBV10-3 to TRBJ2-1, with D uncertain. The CDR3 is 15 residues long. CDR1 is ENHRY and CDR2 is SYGVKD in the germline V gene. Trimming removed 0 bases from V and 6 bases from J, with 12 bases in between. CDR3 DNA: TGTGCCATCAGTGAGTCCCTTCGGGTAGGCAATGAGCAGTTCTTC. It specifies CAISESLRVGNEQFF.

This clonotype was observed a few times. The chain uses TRBV2 and TRBJ1-4, with a possible D match to TRBD1 (5 bases). The CDR3 consists of 14 residues. Between the trimmed V and J ends, which lost 6 bases and 5 bases, there was a span of 13 bases. CDR1 and CDR2 (germline): SNHLY, FYNNEI. The CDR3, as DNA: TGTGCCAGCAGCTTAACGGGGCCAAATGAAAAACTGTTTTTT. Translation: CASSLTGPNEKLFF.

This chain connects TRBV6-5 to TRBJ2-7; 8 nucleotides agree with TRBD2. The CDR3 consists of 13 residues. V trimming: 7 bases; J trimming: 5 bases; junction bases outside the gene matches: 7. CDR1 and CDR2 from the germline V gene are MNHEY and SVGAGI. As DNA, the CDR3 is TGTGCCAGCACCGCCGGGGGGGTGGACGAGCAGTACTTC. It yields the protein CASTAGGVDEQYF.

The rearrangement uses TRBV27 and TRBJ2-5; TRBD2 aligns across 7 bases. CDR1 MNHEY and CDR2 SMNVEV come from the germline V gene (reference sequence). Unmatched junction bases numbered 13, after V lost 5 bases and J lost 7 bases. The CDR3 runs 15 residues. The CDR3 DNA sequence: TGTGCCAGCAGTACCAACTTGGCGGGAGAAGCGACCCAGTACTTC. It yields the protein CASSTNLAGEATQYF.

This clonotype has ten or more counts. This chain uses TRBV20-1 with TRBJ2-1; tentatively, D is TRBD1 (5 bases). Germline V gene sequence: CDR1 DFQATT, CDR2 SNEGSKA (reference sequence). The CDR3 sequence is 13 residues long. V lost 4 bases, J lost 7 bases, and 14 bases lay in between. CDR3 region: CSAMAGSGNEQFF. The CDR3 DNA reads as TGCAGTGCTATGGCAGGGTCCGGGAATGAGCAGTTCTTC.

The rearrangement links TRBV27 to TRBJ2-3, with 11 nucleotides matching TRBD2. The CDR3 is 18 residues long. Trimming removed 5 bases from V and 2 bases from J; junction bases left unmatched: 12. Germline V CDR1 and CDR2: MNHEY, SMNVEV (reference sequence). The CDR3 DNA is TGTGCCAGCAGTCGCATTCGTGGGGGACTAGCGGCCACAGATACGCAGTATTTT. Residues: CASSRIRGGLAATDTQYF.

The V call is TRBV5-1, the J call TRBJ2-7; 10 bases are a match to TRBD2. Germline V gene lookup returns CDR1 SGHRS and CDR2 YFSETQ. This CDR3 has 15 residues. V gave up 4 bases and J gave up 2 bases; unmatched junction bases: 6. The chain's CDR3 is CASSPPSGGPYEQYF. Written as DNA, the CDR3 is TGCGCCAGCAGCCCTCCTAGCGGGGGCCCCTACGAGCAGTACTTC.

This chain joins TRBV12-3 or TRBV12-4 and TRBJ2-1; 14 positions agree with TRBD2. This CDR3 has 17 amino acids. V was pared by 7 bases and J by 8 bases, with 13 bases of the junction left unmatched. Here the CDR3 reads CASTRTSGRSLIYEQFF. DNA of the CDR3: TGTGCCAGCACCCGGACTAGCGGGAGGTCCCTTATCTATGAGCAGTTCTTC.

This clonotype was seen a handful of times. V is TRBV6-5 and J is TRBJ1-1; no reliable D call. This CDR3 has 13 residues. The germline V and J ends were trimmed by 6 bases and 1 base, with 9 bases remaining between them. Germline CDR1 is MNHEY and CDR2 is SVGAGI. The CDR3 spells CASSRSGNTEAFF. The CDR3 nucleotides are TGTGCCAGCAGCCGCTCGGGGAACACTGAAGCTTTCTTT.